Listed here are 4 T cell receptor beta chains from one sample, sequenced in a study of blood T cell repertoires in COVID-19. Profiling relied on immunoSEQ multiplex PCR, and the TCRdb table lists in-frame clones only, not all of them. Seen here are about 220,000 clones, around 90% observed once, and the top ten hold just over 2.5%. The specimen was PBMCs or T cells enriched from blood (not recorded which). The receptor set was obtained from a woman aged 25 to 39 with acute COVID-19.

The chain has TRBV4-3 and TRBJ1-1, with TRBD1 as a possible D gene (5 bases). The CDR3 consists of 12 residues. Trimming took off 0 bases at V and 9 bases at J, with 8 bases between the two ends. CDR1 and CDR2 (germline): LGHNA, YSLEER. The CDR3 DNA sequence: TGCGCCAGCAGCCAAGATAGGACAAAAGCTTTCTTT. Translation: CASSQDRTKAFF.

The CDR3 bases are TGTGCCAGCAGCCCGCTAGCGGGGCGAAACACCGGGGAGCTGTTTTTT. Amino acids: CASSPLAGRNTGELFF. The chain carries TRBV7-9 and TRBJ2-2, with 9 bases that match TRBD2. Germline CDR1 reads SEHNR; CDR2 reads FQNEAQ (reference sequence). The CDR3 spans 16 residues. V shed 5 bases, J shed 2 bases, and the junction held 6 bases outside the gene matches.

CDR3 sequence (DNA): TGTGCCACCAAACAGGGTCCGAACACCGGGGAGCTGTTTTTT. Amino acid sequence: CATKQGPNTGELFF. V is TRBV19 and J is TRBJ2-2; D may be TRBD1 (6 bases). CDR1 is LNHDA and CDR2 is SQIVND in the germline V gene (reference sequence). Trimming removed 10 bases from V and 0 bases from J, with 12 bases in between. This CDR3 has 14 residues.

The genes are TRBV9 and TRBJ2-3, with 7 bases identical to TRBD2. This CDR3 is 19 amino acids long. J gave up 1 base and V 4 bases, and 18 bases lay outside the gene matches. Germline-derived CDR1 and CDR2 are SGDLS and YYNGEE. The CDR3 coding sequence is TGTGCCAGCAGCTCCCCATGGGAGGTACTAGCGTACTGCACAGATACGCAGTATTTT. It specifies CASSSPWEVLAYCTDTQYF.